One sample yielded the 13 T cell receptor beta chains listed below, sequenced in a study of CD8 T cell repertoires and HIV-1 epitope variants. Profiled with immunoSEQ multiplex PCR; TCRdb holds only in-frame clones, not every one. The repertoire holds around 5,000 clones, with approximately 71% as singletons. For these TCRs, the target antigens are not known. Sequenced: cultured CD8+ T cells derived from PBMCs. The source is a male donor with HIV.

Only one count was recorded for this clone. V usage is TRBV28 and J usage is TRBJ1-4; 7 bases match TRBD1. The V gene end was trimmed by 2 bases and the J gene end by 5 bases; junction bases not matched to a gene: 11. Per germline, CDR1 MDHEN and CDR2 SYDVKM. The CDR3 extends over 17 amino acids. As DNA, the CDR3 is TGTGCCAGCAGTTTAAGGGAGACAGGGTGGGAGAATGAAAAACTGTTTTTT. This translates into CASSLRETGWENEKLFF. The entire variable domain, with the rest obtained from reference TRBV28 and TRBJ1-4, is as follows: DVKVTQSSRYLVKRTGEKVFLECVQDMDHENMFWYRQDPGLGLRLIYFSYDVKMKEKGDIPEGYSVSREKKERFSLILESASTNQTSMYLCASSLRETGWENEKLFFGSGTQLSVL.

The chain has TRBV5-4 and TRBJ2-7; D unclear. Trimming removed 5 bases at V and 0 bases at J, with 6 bases between. Per the germline V gene, CDR1 is SGHNT and CDR2 is YYREEE (reference sequence). The length of the CDR3 is 12 residues. This CDR3 reads CASSLASYEQYF. The CDR3 region has the DNA TGTGCCAGCAGTCTGGCCTCCTACGAGCAGTACTTC.

This clone was seen a single time. The rearrangement joins TRBV11-2 to TRBJ2-1; maybe TRBD2 (7 bases). CDR1 and CDR2 from the germline V gene are SGHAT and FQNNGV. This CDR3 contains 16 residues. V gave up 5 bases and J gave up 2 bases, with 16 bases separating them. In DNA form, the CDR3 reads TGTGCCAGCAGCCCCAGGGGAGGGGGTCCCTACAATGAGCAGTTCTTC. Translated, it gives CASSPRGGGPYNEQFF.

The V gene is TRBV27, the J gene TRBJ2-3, with TRBD2 matching 12 bases. CDR1 is MNHEY, CDR2 SMNVEV, per germline (reference sequence). V shed 1 base, J shed 3 bases, and the junction held 5 bases outside the gene matches. This CDR3 contains 17 residues. CDR3 sequence: CASSLWVGLAGTDTQYF. CDR3 sequence (DNA): TGTGCCAGCAGTTTATGGGTTGGACTAGCGGGAACAGATACGCAGTATTTT.

By sample fraction, this clone is large. An end of the junction differs from the germline gene, which may be a read error. The chain uses TRBV5-6 and TRBJ1-2; 10 nucleotides match TRBD1. Germline CDR1 and CDR2: SGHDT and YYEEEE. The CDR3 covers 14 residues. CDR3 sequence: CASSDPGTGVLGAF. The CDR3 DNA follows: TGTGCCAGCAGCGATCCCGGGACAGGGGTCCTCGGTGCCTTC.

The rearrangement uses TRBV28 and TRBJ1-4, with a tentative D call TRBD1 (6 bases). The CDR3 extends over 16 amino acids. The germline V gene has CDR1 MDHEN and CDR2 SYDVKM. The V gene lost 3 bases and the J gene lost 1 base, with 12 bases spanning the gap. In DNA form, the CDR3 reads TGTGCCAGCAGTTTCTCTCGAGGGGGAACTAATGAAAAACTGTTTTTT. It yields the protein CASSFSRGGTNEKLFF.

The chain joins TRBV5-4 to TRBJ2-1; TRBD2 agrees at 11 bases. Germline CDR1 reads SGHNT; CDR2 reads YYREEE (reference sequence). Trimming removed 0 bases from V and 7 bases from J; junction bases left unmatched: 3. This CDR3 has 15 residues. CDR3 in amino acids: CASSLGLAGPNEQFF. The CDR3 coding sequence is TGTGCCAGCAGCTTGGGACTAGCGGGGCCTAATGAGCAGTTCTTC.

This chain uses TRBV19 with TRBJ1-1; tentative D call: TRBD1 (6 bases). The CDR3 is 15 residues long. V was clipped by 5 bases and J by 2 bases, with 15 bases between them. Per germline, CDR1 LNHDA and CDR2 SQIVND (reference sequence). DNA of the CDR3: TGTGCCAGTAGTGTGATACAGGGAATCAACACTGAAGCTTTCTTT. Translation gives CASSVIQGINTEAFF.

Note on this clone: Mismatch with germline at one junction end may stem from a read error. This rearrangement joins TRBV6-5 to TRBJ2-7; 10 positions agree with TRBD2. Germline loops: CDR1 MNHEY, CDR2 SVGAGI. The length of the CDR3 is 12 residues. CDR3 region: CASSFASGRTHF. CDR3 nucleotide sequence: TGTGCCAGCAGTTTTGCTAGCGGGAGAACGCACTTC.

The V gene is TRBV6-5, the J gene TRBJ2-1; 12 nucleotides align to TRBD2. Germline V gene lookup returns CDR1 MNHEY and CDR2 SVGAGI. V lost 0 bases to trimming and J lost 7 bases; unmatched junction nucleotides: 4. This CDR3 comprises 16 residues. This chain's CDR3 is CASSYSTTSGGNEQFF. As DNA, the CDR3 is TGTGCCAGCAGTTACTCGACGACTAGCGGGGGTAATGAGCAGTTCTTC.

This sequence joins TRBV5-1 and TRBJ2-7, with D unresolved. Per the germline V gene, CDR1 is SGHRS and CDR2 is YFSETQ. This CDR3 spans 10 amino acids. Trimming took 1 base from V and 4 from J, leaving 0 bases between them. CDR3: CASSLYEQYF. CDR3 DNA sequence: TGCGCCAGCAGCTTGTACGAGCAGTACTTC.

The rearrangement joins TRBV2 to TRBJ1-4; no reliable D call. V shed 5 bases and J shed 6 bases, with 19 bases lying between them. Germline loops: CDR1 SNHLY, CDR2 FYNNEI. CDR3 length: 16 amino acids. This chain's CDR3 is CASSMGSQRRDEKLFF. CDR3 in DNA: TGTGCCAGCAGTATGGGCTCACAGAGAAGGGATGAAAAACTGTTTTTT.

The chain recombines TRBV19 with TRBJ2-1, with D maybe TRBD2 (6 bases). Trimming cost V 3 bases and J 4 bases, with 10 bases left between them. The CDR3 totals 14 residues. The germline CDR1 and CDR2 sequences are LNHDA and SQIVND (reference sequence). The CDR3 protein is CASSMSGLYNEQFF. In nucleotides, the CDR3 is TGTGCCAGTAGTATGTCGGGACTTTACAATGAGCAGTTCTTC.